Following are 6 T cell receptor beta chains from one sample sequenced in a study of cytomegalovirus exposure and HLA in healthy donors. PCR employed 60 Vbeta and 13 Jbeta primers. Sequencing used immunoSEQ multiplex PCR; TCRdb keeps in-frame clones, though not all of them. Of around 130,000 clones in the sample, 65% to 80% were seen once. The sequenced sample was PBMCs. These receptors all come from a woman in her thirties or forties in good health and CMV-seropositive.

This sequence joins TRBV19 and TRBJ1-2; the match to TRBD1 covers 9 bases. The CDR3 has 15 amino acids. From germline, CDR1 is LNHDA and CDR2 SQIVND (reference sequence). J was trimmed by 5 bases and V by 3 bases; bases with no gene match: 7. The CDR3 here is CASSITPGQGYGYTF. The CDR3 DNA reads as TGTGCCAGTAGTATCACTCCGGGACAGGGTTATGGCTACACCTTC.

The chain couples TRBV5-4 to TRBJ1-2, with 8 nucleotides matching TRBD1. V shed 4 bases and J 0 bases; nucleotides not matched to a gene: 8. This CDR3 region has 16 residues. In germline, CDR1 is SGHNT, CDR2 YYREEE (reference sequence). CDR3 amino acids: CASSAGDRMANYGYTF. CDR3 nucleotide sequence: TGTGCCAGCAGCGCAGGGGACAGGATGGCTAACTATGGCTACACCTTC.

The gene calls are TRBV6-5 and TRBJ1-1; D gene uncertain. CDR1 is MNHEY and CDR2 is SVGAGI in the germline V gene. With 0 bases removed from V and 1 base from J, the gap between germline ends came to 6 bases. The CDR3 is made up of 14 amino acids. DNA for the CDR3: TGTGCCAGCAGTTACTCGATAGAGAACACTGAAGCTTTCTTT. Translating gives CASSYSIENTEAFF.

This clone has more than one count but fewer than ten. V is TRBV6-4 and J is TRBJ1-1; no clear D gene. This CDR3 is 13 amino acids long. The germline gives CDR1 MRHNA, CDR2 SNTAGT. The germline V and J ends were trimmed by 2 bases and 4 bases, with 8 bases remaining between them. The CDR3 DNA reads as TGTGCCAGCAGTGACGGAGAGGGCACTGAAGCTTTCTTT. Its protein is CASSDGEGTEAFF.

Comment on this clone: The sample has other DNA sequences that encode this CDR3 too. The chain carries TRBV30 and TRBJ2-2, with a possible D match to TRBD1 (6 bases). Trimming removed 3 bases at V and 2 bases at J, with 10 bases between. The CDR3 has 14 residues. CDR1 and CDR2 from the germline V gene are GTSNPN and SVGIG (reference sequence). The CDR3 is CAWRRTVNTGELFF. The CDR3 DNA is TGTGCCTGGAGAAGGACAGTTAACACCGGGGAGCTGTTTTTT.

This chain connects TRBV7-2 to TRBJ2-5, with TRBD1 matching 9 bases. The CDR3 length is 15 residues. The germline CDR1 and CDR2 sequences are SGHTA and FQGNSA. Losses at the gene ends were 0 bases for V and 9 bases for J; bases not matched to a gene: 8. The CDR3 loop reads CASSLARTGDLAQYF. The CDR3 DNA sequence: TGTGCCAGCAGCTTAGCGCGGACAGGGGATTTGGCCCAGTACTTC.